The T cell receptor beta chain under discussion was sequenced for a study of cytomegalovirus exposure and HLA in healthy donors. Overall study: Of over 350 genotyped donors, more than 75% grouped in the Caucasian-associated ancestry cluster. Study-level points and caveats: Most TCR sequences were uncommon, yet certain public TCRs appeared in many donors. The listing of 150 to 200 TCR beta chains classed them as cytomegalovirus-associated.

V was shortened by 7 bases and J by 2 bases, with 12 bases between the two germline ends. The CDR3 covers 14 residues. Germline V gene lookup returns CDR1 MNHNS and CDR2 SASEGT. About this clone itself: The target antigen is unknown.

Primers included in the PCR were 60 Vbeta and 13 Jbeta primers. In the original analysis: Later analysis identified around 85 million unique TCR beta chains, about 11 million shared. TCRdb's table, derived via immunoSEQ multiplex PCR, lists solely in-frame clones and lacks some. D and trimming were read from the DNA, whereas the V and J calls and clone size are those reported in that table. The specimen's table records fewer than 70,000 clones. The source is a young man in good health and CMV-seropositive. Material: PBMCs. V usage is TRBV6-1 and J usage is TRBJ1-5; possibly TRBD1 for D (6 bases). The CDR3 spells CASNGQFGNQPQHF. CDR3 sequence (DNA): TGTGCCAGCAATGGACAGTTTGGCAATCAGCCCCAGCATTTT.